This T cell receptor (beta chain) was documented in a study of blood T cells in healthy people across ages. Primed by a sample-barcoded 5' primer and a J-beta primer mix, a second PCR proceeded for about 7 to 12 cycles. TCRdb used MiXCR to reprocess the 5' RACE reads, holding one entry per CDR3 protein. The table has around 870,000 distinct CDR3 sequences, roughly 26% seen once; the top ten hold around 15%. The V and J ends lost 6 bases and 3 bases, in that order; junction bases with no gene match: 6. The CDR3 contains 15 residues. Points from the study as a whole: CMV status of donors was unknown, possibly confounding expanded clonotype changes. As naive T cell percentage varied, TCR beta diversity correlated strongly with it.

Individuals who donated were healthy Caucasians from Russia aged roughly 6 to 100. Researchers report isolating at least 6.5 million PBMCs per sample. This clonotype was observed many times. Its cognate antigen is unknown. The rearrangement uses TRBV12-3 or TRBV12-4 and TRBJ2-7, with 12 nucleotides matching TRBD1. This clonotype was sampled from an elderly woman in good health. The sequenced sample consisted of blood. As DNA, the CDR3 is TGTGCCAGCAGCCGGGGGACAGGGGGCTTCTACGAGCAGTACTTC. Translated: CASSRGTGGFYEQYF.